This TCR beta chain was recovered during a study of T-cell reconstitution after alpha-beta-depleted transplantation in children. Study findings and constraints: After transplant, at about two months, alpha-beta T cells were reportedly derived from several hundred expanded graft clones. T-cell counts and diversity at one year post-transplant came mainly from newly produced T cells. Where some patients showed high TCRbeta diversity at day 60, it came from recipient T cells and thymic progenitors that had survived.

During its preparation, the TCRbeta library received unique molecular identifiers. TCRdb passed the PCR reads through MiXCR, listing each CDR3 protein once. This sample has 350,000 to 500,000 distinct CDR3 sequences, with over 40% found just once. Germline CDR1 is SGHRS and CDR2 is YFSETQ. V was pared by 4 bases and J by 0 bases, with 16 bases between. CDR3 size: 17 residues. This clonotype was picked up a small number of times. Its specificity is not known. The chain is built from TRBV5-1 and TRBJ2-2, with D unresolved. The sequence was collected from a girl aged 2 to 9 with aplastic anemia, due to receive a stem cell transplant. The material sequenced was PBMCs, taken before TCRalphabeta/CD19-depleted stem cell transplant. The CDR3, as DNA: TGCGCCAGCAGCGGTGGGCTCACACGCGCGAACACCGGGGAGCTGTTTTTT. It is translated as CASSGGLTRANTGELFF.